These 9 T cell receptor beta chains came from one sample sequenced in a study of regulatory T cells in long-lasting Graves disease. Time point noted: newly diagnosed GD, antithyroid drugs for less than 3 months. RNA from PBMCs was the source of the TCR library. With iRepertoire HTBI primers and Arm-PCR of CDR3 regions, TCR beta libraries were built. A single record per CDR3 protein comes from TCRdb applying MiXCR to the multiplex PCR reads. This table holds some 370,000 distinct CDR3 sequences, approximately 10% found once. These same data were also listed under a study on T cells in Graves' hyperthyroidism and ophthalmopathy.

The sample was peripheral blood mononuclear cells (PBMCs), taken at new diagnosis, from a patient treated with antithyroid drugs. These receptors were collected from a young woman with Graves disease.

The chain has TRBV3-1 and TRBJ1-1; possibly TRBD1 for D (5 bases). Germline-derived CDR1 and CDR2 are LGHDT and YNNKEL (reference sequence). Between the trimmed V and J ends, which lost 0 bases and 4 bases, there was a span of 12 bases. CDR3 length equals 15 residues. The CDR3 DNA sequence: TGTGCCAGCAGCCAAGATCGGGCCGGGGGCACTGAAGCTTTCTTT. Amino acids: CASSQDRAGGTEAFF.

This clonotype was counted ten times or more. The chain links TRBV2 to TRBJ2-1; 12 bases are a match to TRBD2. Trimming removed 10 bases from V and 6 bases from J; junction bases left unmatched: 7. The CDR3 consists of 14 residues. CDR1 and CDR2 from the germline V gene are SNHLY and FYNNEI. The CDR3 loop reads CAIPGLAGSNEQFF. The CDR3 DNA reads TGTGCCATTCCCGGACTAGCGGGAAGCAATGAGCAGTTCTTC. The variable domain in full, with the rest retrieved from reference TRBV2 and TRBJ2-1, is EPEVTQTPSHQVTQMGQEVILRCVPISNHLYFYWYRQILGQKVEFLVSFYNNEISEKSEIFDDQFSVERPDGSNFTLKIRSTKLEDSAMYFCAIPGLAGSNEQFFGPGTRLTVL.

This clonotype has ten or more counts. The chain has TRBV7-6 and TRBJ2-5, with D unclear. V lost 5 bases, J lost 4 bases, and 8 bases lay in between. This CDR3 contains 12 residues. Germline-derived CDR1 and CDR2 are SGHVS and FNYEAQ. CDR3: CASSQTGETQYF. The CDR3 DNA is TGTGCCAGCAGCCAGACTGGAGAGACCCAGTACTTC.

The table lists this clonotype with many counts. The chain is built from TRBV12-3 or TRBV12-4 and TRBJ1-4; maybe TRBD1 (5 bases). The CDR3 extends over 19 amino acids. The V and J ends lost 3 bases and 8 bases respectively, with 28 bases between them. CDR3: CASSFQVPGLRSETEKLFF. As DNA, the CDR3 is TGTGCCAGCAGTTTCCAAGTCCCGGGACTAAGGTCGGAAACGGAAAAACTGTTTTTT.

This clonotype appeared many times. The chain has TRBV7-8 and TRBJ2-3; D ambiguous. Trimming left V 7 bases short and J 6 bases short, with 14 bases between. The CDR3 covers 13 residues. Germline CDR1 reads SGHVS; CDR2 reads FQNEAQ. The CDR3 DNA reads as TGTGCCAGCACGTCCGAAGAGGAGGATACGCAGTATTTT. Translated: CASTSEEEDTQYF.

CDR3 sequence: CASSTGTGGVYGYTF. CDR3 coding DNA: TGTGCCAGCAGCACCGGGACAGGGGGCGTCTATGGCTACACCTTC. The gene calls are TRBV28 and TRBJ1-2; TRBD1 agrees at 12 bases. V shed 6 bases and J 4 bases; nucleotides not matched to a gene: 6. The CDR3 extends over 15 amino acids. Germline V CDR1 and CDR2: MDHEN, SYDVKM.

This clonotype was found many times. This chain joins TRBV28 and TRBJ1-4, with 9 nucleotides matching TRBD1. The V segment lost 3 bases and the J segment 5 bases; nucleotides outside the gene matches: 4. The CDR3 covers 15 residues. Germline V CDR1 and CDR2: MDHEN, SYDVKM. For the CDR3, the DNA is TGTGCCAGCAGTTTCGGGGACAGGGTAAATGAAAAACTGTTTTTT. The encoded protein is CASSFGDRVNEKLFF.

This clonotype was observed many times. This chain connects TRBV20-1 to TRBJ2-1; 9 bases align to TRBD2. J was trimmed by 5 bases and V by 6 bases; bases with no gene match: 8. The CDR3 is 14 amino acids. CDR1 is DFQATT, CDR2 SNEGSKA, per germline (reference sequence). The chain's CDR3 is CSAQPGLADNEQFF. For the CDR3, the DNA is TGCAGTGCCCAGCCGGGACTAGCTGACAATGAGCAGTTCTTC.

Regarding this clonotype: Since a far larger clone is one base different, this is likely a read error. The genes are TRBV6-1 and TRBJ2-1; 10 bases are a match to TRBD1. TRBJ2-5 explains the end of the DNA better; the J call may be wrong. There are 17 residues in the CDR3. CDR1 and CDR2 from the germline V gene are MNHNS and SASEGT. CDR3 DNA sequence: TGTACCAGCAGTATACGTCCCCCGACAGGGGGCAGGGAGACCCAGTACTTC. Its translation is CTSSIRPPTGGRETQYF.